The rows below give T cell receptor beta chains drawn from one sample of a study of blood T cells in healthy people across ages. TCRdb passed the 5' RACE reads through MiXCR, listing each CDR3 protein once. Among about 1.1 million distinct CDR3 sequences, around two fifths were seen once, and the ten largest hold around 12%. Sequencing was carried out using blood. These TCRs come from a man between 18 and 35 years old in good health. Both conserved end residues are part of each CDR3. The D gene is left open where the match is weak. Some rows mark clone size as missing; the rest say once, few, many or name a class of expanded clone.

NA	TRBV3-1	NA	TRBJ2-3	TGTGCCAGCAGCCAAGGGCGGGGCAGGAATGAGCAGTATTTT	CASSQGRGRNEQYF
few	TRBV7-2	NA	TRBJ1-2	TGTGCCAGCAGCTTAATCGGCTGGTTGGGCTACACCTTC	CASSLIGWLGYTF
few	TRBV20-1	TRBD2	TRBJ2-1	TGCAGTGCTAGAGCTGAGATAAGCGGGGGGCGGATCTCCTACAATGAGCAGTTCTTC	CSARAEISGGRISYNEQFF
NA	TRBV28	NA	TRBJ2-6	TGTGCCAGCAGTTTAGCGGGGCCCGGGGCCAACGTCCTGACTTTC	CASSLAGPGANVLTF
few	TRBV5-1	NA	TRBJ1-2	TGCGCCAGCGGACACGAGGCCTATGGCTACACCTTC	CASGHEAYGYTF
few	TRBV5-5	TRBD1	TRBJ1-2	TGTGCCAGCAGACGCGGGGACAGCCTCAACTATGGCTACACCTTC	CASRRGDSLNYGYTF
NA	TRBV27	NA	TRBJ1-2	TGTGCCAGCAGTTCCCTACCACTAATGCGGCACTATGGCTACACCTTC	CASSSLPLMRHYGYTF
NA	TRBV3-1	NA	TRBJ1-1	TGTGCCAGCAGACCTACTCGCCAGGCCCCGAACACTGAAGCTTTCTTT	CASRPTRQAPNTEAFF
few	TRBV5-1	NA	TRBJ1-1	TGCGCCAGCAGCTTGGTTGCCGTTTCGGAAGCTTTCTTT	CASSLVAVSEAFF
NA	TRBV6-4	NA	TRBJ1-6	TGTGCCAGCAGGGCAGGTTCTAATTCACCCCTCCACTTT	CASRAGSNSPLHF
few	TRBV28	NA	TRBJ1-1	TGTGCCAGCAGTTTCCCTATGAACACTGAAGCTTTCTTT	CASSFPMNTEAFF
NA	TRBV30	NA	TRBJ2-3	TGTGCCTGGAGTAAAGGGGGGGGGCGGACAGATACGCAGTATTTT	CAWSKGGGRTDTQYF
NA	TRBV25-1	NA	TRBJ1-1	TGTGCCAGCAGTGAATACAGCCACACTGAAGCTTTCTTT	CASSEYSHTEAFF
many	TRBV9	NA	TRBJ2-3	TGTGCCAGCAGCGCCCATACGGGACAACCTACAGATACGCAGTATTTT	CASSAHTGQPTDTQYF
NA	TRBV6-5	TRBD1	TRBJ2-1	TGTGCCAGCAGGCCCCCTCTCGGGACAGTACACAATGAGCAGTTCTTC	CASRPPLGTVHNEQFF
NA	TRBV20-1	NA	TRBJ2-7	TGCAGTGCTAGTCGTGCAGGCTCAAGGTGGGGGAGCTCCTACGAGCAGTACTTC	CSASRAGSRWGSSYEQYF
NA	TRBV10-3	NA	TRBJ2-5	TGTGCCATCAGTGAAGGGGCCGCAGGGCGGAATGAGCAGTACTTC	CAISEGAAGRNEQYF
few	TRBV4-2	NA	TRBJ1-2	TGTGCCAGCAGCCGCAGGCAGGGAATTGATGGCTACACCTTC	CASSRRQGIDGYTF
NA	TRBV2	TRBD2	TRBJ2-3	TGTGCCAGCAAACTAGCGGGGGACACAGATACGCAGTATTTT	CASKLAGDTDTQYF
NA	TRBV4-3	NA	TRBJ1-1	TGCGCCAGCAGCCAAGAGTCCCGACAGGTGGACACTGAAGCTTTCTTT	CASSQESRQVDTEAFF